This T cell receptor beta chain was documented in a study of identical twins. This clonotype was seen repeatedly, ten times or more. The cDNA had a unique molecular identifier and a template-switch universal primer site. TCRdb re-analysed the 5' RACE reads in MiXCR, keeping a single row per CDR3 protein. The table has 200,000 to 250,000 distinct CDR3 sequences, approximately 8% seen once. Germline CDR1 and CDR2: DFQATT and SNEGSKA (reference sequence). V was clipped by 6 bases and J by 5 bases, with 13 bases between them. The CDR3 contains 12 residues. The same sample was also studied in work on yellow fever vaccine responses in identical twins.

The receptor was isolated from a woman aged 18-29 years in good health. The chain joins TRBV20-1 to TRBJ1-2, with D perhaps matching TRBD1 (5 bases). The sequenced sample was CD8+ T cells sorted from blood. CDR3 nucleotides: TGCAGTGCCCCGAGGGACTATTATGGCTACACCTTC. Translation: CSAPRDYYGYTF.